This T cell receptor beta chain stems from a study of blood T cell repertoires in COVID-19. About the research overall: Material from acute and convalescent COVID-19 was sourced from the United States, Italy and Spain. T cells, B-cell-depleted T cells, or PBMCs supplied cDNA or gDNA.

Methods used by the authors: From reference gene primer amplification, estimates of nucleated cell counts were derived. Only in-frame clones appear in the TCRdb table, and some are missing; sequencing was by immunoSEQ multiplex PCR. D and trimming were read from the DNA, whereas the V and J calls and clone size are those reported in that table. The sample records 150,000 to 200,000 clones, around four fifths being singletons. Looked up from germline, CDR1 is MNHNS and CDR2 is SASEGT. The V end was cut by 2 bases, the J end by 9 bases, with 31 bases between. CDR3 length equals 20 residues. The clonotype was recovered from a man between 65 and 79 years old with acute or convalescent COVID-19. The V and J genes are TRBV6-1 and TRBJ1-4; D perhaps matches TRBD1 (6 bases). The material sequenced was peripheral blood. As DNA, the CDR3 is TGTGCCAGCAGTGAACGACCCCCTTTTGCCCCACAGGGTGGAACCCAAAAACTGTTTTTT. As protein: CASSERPPFAPQGGTQKLFF.